This T cell receptor beta chain was observed in a study of blood T cell repertoires in COVID-19. Study-wide background: Whether acute or convalescent, the COVID-19 samples came from the United States, Italy and Spain.

The age range of participants was about 18 to 89 years, with residence in about 25 US areas. The table came from immunoSEQ multiplex PCR; TCRdb's copy has only in-frame clones and leaves some out. The sample gives some 340,000 clones, more than 75% of which show up once; roughly 5% is in the top ten. CDR3 length equals 18 residues. Per germline, CDR1 SGHDT and CDR2 YYEEEE. V was shortened by 0 bases and J by 3 bases, with 18 bases between the two germline ends. The sample was PBMCs or T cells enriched from blood (not recorded which). The source is a woman in her 30s who had recovered from COVID-19. The rearrangement joins TRBV5-6 to TRBJ2-2; perhaps TRBD2 as D (6 bases). CDR3 in DNA: TGTGCCAGCAGCTTGGGGGCCGGCGGGGTCTATGACACCGGGGAGCTGTTTTTT. This gives the protein CASSLGAGGVYDTGELFF. The full variable domain, completed using reference TRBV5-6 and TRBJ2-2, is DAGVTQSPTHLIKTRGQQVTLRCSPKSGHDTVSWYQQALGQGPQFIFQYYEEEERQRGNFPDRFSGHQFPNYSSELNVNALLLGDSALYLCASSLGAGGVYDTGELFFGEGSRLTVL.